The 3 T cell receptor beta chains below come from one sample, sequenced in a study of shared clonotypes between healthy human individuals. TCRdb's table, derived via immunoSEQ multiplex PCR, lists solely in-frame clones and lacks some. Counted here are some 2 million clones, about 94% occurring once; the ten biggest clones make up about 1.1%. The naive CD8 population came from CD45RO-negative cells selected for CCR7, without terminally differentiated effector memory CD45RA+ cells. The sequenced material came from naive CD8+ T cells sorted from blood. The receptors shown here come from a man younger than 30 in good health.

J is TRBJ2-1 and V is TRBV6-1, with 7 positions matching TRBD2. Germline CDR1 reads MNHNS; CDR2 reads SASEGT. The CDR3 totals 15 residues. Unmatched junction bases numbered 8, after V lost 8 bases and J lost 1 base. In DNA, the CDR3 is TGTGCCAGCGGCAAGCTAGCGGTTTCCTACAATGAGCAGTTCTTC. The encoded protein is CASGKLAVSYNEQFF.

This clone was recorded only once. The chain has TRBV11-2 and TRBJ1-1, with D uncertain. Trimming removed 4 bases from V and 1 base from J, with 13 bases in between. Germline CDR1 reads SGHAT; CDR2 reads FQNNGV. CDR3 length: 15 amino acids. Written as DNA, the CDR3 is TGTGCCAGCAGCTCGGGCGTCTGGGGGAACACTGAAGCTTTCTTT. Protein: CASSSGVWGNTEAFF.

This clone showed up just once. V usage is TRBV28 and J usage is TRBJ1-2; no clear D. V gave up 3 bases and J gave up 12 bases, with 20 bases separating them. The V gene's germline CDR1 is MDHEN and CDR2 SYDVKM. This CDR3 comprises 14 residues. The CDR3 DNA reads TGTGCCAGCAGTTTGAGAACGGGAGCTCCGCGGCACACCTTC. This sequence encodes CASSLRTGAPRHTF.